These T cell receptor beta chains were read from a single sample in a study of blood T cell repertoires in COVID-19. Sequencing used immunoSEQ multiplex PCR; TCRdb keeps in-frame clones, though not all of them. Of some 400,000 clones listed, approximately 87% are singletons. The sequencing input was PBMCs or T cells enriched from blood (not recorded which). Receptors originate from a man aged 25 to 40 who had recovered from COVID-19. CDR3s include the opening cysteine and the closing phenylalanine or tryptophan. A D gene is named only where the DNA matches it firmly. The size of a clone is reported for some rows only, either as once, few or many, or as a class for expanded clones.

size,V,J,D,DNA,CDR3
-,TRBV30,TRBJ1-5,-,TGTGCCTGGAGTGTACAGAGGGTAGGGCCCCAGCATTTT,CAWSVQRVGPQHF
-,TRBV6-6,TRBJ2-2,-,TGTGCCAGCAGCCCCCTGGCATATAGCGGCACCGGGGAGCTGTTTTTT,CASSPLAYSGTGELFF
-,TRBV7-2,TRBJ2-1,TRBD2,TGTGCCAGCAGCTTAGAAGCGGGAGGGAGGGCGACATACAATGAGCAGTTCTTC,CASSLEAGGRATYNEQFF
-,TRBV11-1,TRBJ2-1,TRBD1,TGTGCCAGCAGCTACGGGACAGGGACCTACAATGAGCAGTTCTTC,CASSYGTGTYNEQFF
-,TRBV9,TRBJ1-2,-,TGTGCCAGCAGCGTAGGACATCTTCTCAATGGCTACACCTTC,CASSVGHLLNGYTF
-,TRBV11-2,TRBJ2-5,TRBD2,TGTGCCAGCAGTCCAATCCCAACTAGCGGGGGGAGGGAGACCCAGTACTTC,CASSPIPTSGGRETQYF
once,TRBV27,TRBJ2-7,-,TGTGCCAGCAGTTCTCTATACGAGCAGTACTTC,CASSSLYEQYF
-,TRBV5-8,TRBJ1-4,-,TGTGCCAGCAGCTTGGCAACAGCAACTAATGAAAAACTGTTTTTT,CASSLATATNEKLFF
-,TRBV14,TRBJ1-3,TRBD1,TGTGCCAGCAGCCAAGTTGGTGCAGGGGGCAACACCATATATTTT,CASSQVGAGGNTIYF
-,TRBV5-1,TRBJ2-3,-,TGCGCCAGCAGCTTGTACCGGGGATCCACAGATACGCAGTATTTT,CASSLYRGSTDTQYF